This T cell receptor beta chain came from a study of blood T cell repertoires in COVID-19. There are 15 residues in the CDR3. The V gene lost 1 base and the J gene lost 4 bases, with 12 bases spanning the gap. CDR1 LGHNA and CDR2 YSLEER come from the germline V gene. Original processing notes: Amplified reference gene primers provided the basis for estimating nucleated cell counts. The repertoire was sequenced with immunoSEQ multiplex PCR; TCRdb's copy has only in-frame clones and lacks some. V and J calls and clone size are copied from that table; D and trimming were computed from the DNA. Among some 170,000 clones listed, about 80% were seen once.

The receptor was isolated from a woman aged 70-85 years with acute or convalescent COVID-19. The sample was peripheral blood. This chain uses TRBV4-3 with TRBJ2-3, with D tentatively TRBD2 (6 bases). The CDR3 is CASSQGGTGADTQYF. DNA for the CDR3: TGCGCCAGCAGCCAAGGAGGGACGGGGGCAGATACGCAGTATTTT.